The 7 T cell receptor beta chains given below trace back to one sample, sequenced in a study of T cell responses to AZD1222 COVID-19 vaccine. Assay used: immunoSEQ multiplex PCR; TCRdb lists only in-frame clones, some missing. The sample records more than 150,000 clones, around 90% being singletons. Sequenced here: peripheral blood, sampled on day 0 of AZD1222 vaccination. Receptors originate from an adult in good health.

The count of this clone is one. The J gene is TRBJ2-7, the V gene TRBV7-2, with D hard to call. The CDR3 consists of 12 residues. V was trimmed by 5 bases and J by 6 bases, leaving 11 bases between them. Germline V CDR1 and CDR2: SGHTA, FQGNSA. The CDR3 DNA follows: TGTGCCAGCAGCCCACCCAATCCCGAGCAGTACTTC. This translates into CASSPPNPEQYF.

The chain links TRBV11-2 to TRBJ2-3; 9 bases line up with TRBD1. The CDR3 is 15 amino acids. The germline gives CDR1 SGHAT, CDR2 FQNNGV. Trimming at V came to 0 bases and at J to 11 bases, leaving 9 bases not matched to a gene. The CDR3: CASSLDGGQGRVQYF. The CDR3 DNA sequence: TGTGCCAGCAGCTTAGATGGGGGACAGGGCCGTGTGCAGTATTTT.

This sequence joins TRBV10-2 and TRBJ1-2, with TRBD1 as a possible D gene (6 bases). The CDR3 covers 14 residues. Germline V CDR1 and CDR2: WSHSY, SAAADI. The germline V and J ends were trimmed by 3 bases and 5 bases, with 13 bases remaining between them. The CDR3 sequence is CASSDGDTTYGYTF. The CDR3, as DNA: TGCGCCAGCAGTGACGGGGACACAACTTATGGCTACACCTTC.

This chain connects TRBV4-1 to TRBJ1-4; TRBD1 matches at 10 bases. The ends lost 1 base at V and 0 bases at J; junction bases unmatched: 5. Germline V gene data show CDR1 as MGHRA and CDR2 as YSYEKL. This CDR3 comprises 18 residues. CDR3 amino acids: CASSQVTGGLATNEKLFF. The CDR3 DNA is TGCGCCAGCAGCCAAGTGACAGGGGGCCTTGCAACTAATGAAAAACTGTTTTTT.

This clone was found once. This chain joins TRBV18 and TRBJ2-1; D remains ambiguous. The V end was cut by 4 bases, the J end by 3 bases, with 16 bases between. Germline-derived CDR1 and CDR2 are KGHSH and LQKENI. The CDR3 loop spans 16 amino acids. The CDR3 sequence: CASSLRAPTGYNEQFF. The CDR3 nucleotides are TGTGCCAGCTCACTACGAGCCCCCACGGGCTACAATGAGCAGTTCTTC. Full variable domain (rest looked up from reference TRBV18 and TRBJ2-1): NAGVMQNPRHLVRRRGQEARLRCSPMKGHSHVYWYRQLPEEGLKFMVYLQKENIIDESGMPKERFSAEFPKEGPSILRIQQVVRGDSAAYFCASSLRAPTGYNEQFFGPGTRLTVL.

This chain joins TRBV7-2 and TRBJ2-5; D not certain. CDR3 size: 14 residues. The germline CDR1 and CDR2 sequences are SGHTA and FQGNSA. V was clipped by 5 bases and J by 1 base, with 11 bases between them. The CDR3 nucleotides read TGTGCCAGCAGCCTAGGACCAGGCCAAGAGACCCAGTACTTC. Residues: CASSLGPGQETQYF.

This chain connects TRBV11-3 to TRBJ2-7; 10 nucleotides agree with TRBD1. The germline CDR1 and CDR2 sequences are SGHNT and YENEEA. V trimming: 3 bases; J trimming: 3 bases; junction bases outside the gene matches: 2. The CDR3 is 14 residues long. The DNA for the CDR3 is TGTGCCAGCAGCTTTCGGGACAGGGGCTACGAGCAGTACTTC. Protein: CASSFRDRGYEQYF.